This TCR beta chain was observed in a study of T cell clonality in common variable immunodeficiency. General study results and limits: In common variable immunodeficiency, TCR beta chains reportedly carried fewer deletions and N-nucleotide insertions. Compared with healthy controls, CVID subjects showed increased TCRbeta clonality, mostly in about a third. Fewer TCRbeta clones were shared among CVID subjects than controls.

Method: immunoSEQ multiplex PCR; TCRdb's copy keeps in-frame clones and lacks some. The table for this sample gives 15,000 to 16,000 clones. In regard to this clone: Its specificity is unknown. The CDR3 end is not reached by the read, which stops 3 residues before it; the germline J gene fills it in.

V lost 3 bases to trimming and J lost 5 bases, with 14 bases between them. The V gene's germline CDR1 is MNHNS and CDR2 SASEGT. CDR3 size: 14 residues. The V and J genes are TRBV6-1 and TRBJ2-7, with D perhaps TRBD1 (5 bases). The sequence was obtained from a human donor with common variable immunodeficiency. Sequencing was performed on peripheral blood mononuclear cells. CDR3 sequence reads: CASSEFRAGHEQYF. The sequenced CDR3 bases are TGTGCCAGCAGTGAGTTTAGGGCAGGGCACGAG.